Sequencing of this T cell receptor (beta chain) was carried out in a study of blood T cells in healthy people across ages. This CDR3 region has 12 residues. Trimming shortened V by 2 bases and J by 7 bases, and 11 bases separated the two germline ends. The germline V gene encodes CDR1 SQVTM and CDR2 ANQGSEA. The table lists this clonotype with many counts. With a J-beta primer mix and a sample-barcoded 5' primer, a second PCR ran roughly 6 to 12 cycles. TCRdb called the 5' RACE reads again in MiXCR, with one record for every CDR3 protein. Here the sample spans some 1.1 million distinct CDR3 sequences, 35% to 40% being singletons.

This TCR was sampled from a man between 18 and 35 years old in good health. The specimen was blood. The chain has TRBV29-1 and TRBJ1-2; D ambiguous. The CDR3 is CSVEWSASGYTF. In DNA form, the CDR3 reads TGCAGCGTTGAATGGAGCGCGTCTGGCTACACCTTC. The whole variable domain, remainder taken from reference TRBV29-1 and TRBJ1-2, is SAVISQKPSRDICQRGTSLTIQCQVDSQVTMMFWYRQQPGQSLTLIATANQGSEATYESGFVIDKFPISRPNLTFSTLTVSNMSPEDSSIYLCSVEWSASGYTFGSGTRLTVV.